The 26 T cell receptor beta chains below were found in one sample sequenced in a study of cytomegalovirus exposure and HLA in healthy donors (dated by TCRdb to about 2017). Library preparation employed the immunoSEQ multiplex PCR assay. TCRdb stores this immuneACCESS table with in-frame sequences only. Part of the clones is absent; in the studies checked, under half of the shortfall reflects unresolved V genes, and no reason is known for the rest. The sample table holds just over 80,000 clones, of which roughly 96% were seen once. The ten largest clones add up to about 1.3% of the sample. Sequenced input: PBMCs. The origin of the receptors is a woman aged 18-29 years in good health and CMV-seronegative.

The chain is built from TRBV7-9 and TRBJ2-7; tentatively, D is TRBD1 (6 bases). CDR1 and CDR2 (germline): SEHNR, FQNEAQ (reference sequence). This CDR3 comprises 16 residues. Trimming cost V 3 bases and J 2 bases, with 17 bases left between them. CDR3: CASSLGTGIPTYEQYF. CDR3 coding DNA: TGTGCCAGCAGCTTGGGTACAGGGATTCCGACCTACGAGCAGTACTTC.

The chain recombines TRBV4-1 with TRBJ2-5, with TRBD2 identical over 8 bases. The CDR3 is 15 residues long. Germline lookup yields CDR1 MGHRA and CDR2 YSYEKL. Trimming at V came to 7 bases and at J to 7 bases, leaving 14 bases not matched to a gene. The CDR3 reads CASTPWVGREGTQYF. CDR3 DNA: TGCGCCAGCACACCGTGGGTCGGGAGGGAAGGGACCCAGTACTTC.

The chain uses TRBV27 and TRBJ2-7; TRBD2 might be the D (5 bases). CDR3 length equals 14 residues. V dropped 6 bases and J dropped 0 bases, with 12 bases sitting between them. Germline V CDR1 and CDR2: MNHEY, SMNVEV (reference sequence). The CDR3 bases are TGTGCCAGCAGATCTCGAGCGGACTCCTACGAGCAGTACTTC. As protein: CASRSRADSYEQYF.

V and J are TRBV28 and TRBJ2-1; D is possibly TRBD1 (5 bases). Germline loops: CDR1 MDHEN, CDR2 SYDVKM. V was pared by 10 bases and J by 9 bases, with 10 bases between. This CDR3 is built from 10 residues. CDR3 sequence: CATEGAEQFF. In DNA form, the CDR3 reads TGTGCCACGGAAGGGGCTGAGCAGTTCTTC.

With regard to this clone: The junction shows a germline mismatch at one end, possibly a read error. The rearrangement links TRBV6-1 to TRBJ1-6, with TRBD1 identical over 7 bases. The CDR3 covers 14 residues. Germline V gene sequence: CDR1 MNHNS, CDR2 SASEGT. The CDR3 sequence is CASSGTGSDSPLHF. For the CDR3, the DNA is TGTGCCAGCAGTGGGACAGGAAGCGATTCGCCCCTCCACTTT.

The chain combines TRBV15 with TRBJ1-5; D remains ambiguous. Germline V gene lookup returns CDR1 LNHNV and CDR2 YYDKDF (reference sequence). CDR3 length equals 14 residues. V was pared by 1 base and J by 1 base, with 5 bases between. CDR3 sequence: CATSRVESNQPQHF. The CDR3 region has the DNA TGTGCCACCAGCAGAGTAGAGAGCAATCAGCCCCAGCATTTT.

V and J are TRBV19 and TRBJ1-1; TRBD1 aligns across 8 bases. Germline V gene data show CDR1 as LNHDA and CDR2 as SQIVND (reference sequence). This CDR3 is built from 14 residues. Losses at the gene ends were 7 bases for V and 8 bases for J; bases not matched to a gene: 12. In DNA, the CDR3 is TGTGCCAGTATGACCTCCGGGACAGGAGGGGAAGCTTTCTTT. This codes for CASMTSGTGGEAFF.

The CDR3 sequence: CASSNQRKRSYNEQFF. In nucleotides, the CDR3 is TGTGCCAGCAGTAATCAGCGGAAAAGATCCTACAATGAGCAGTTCTTC. The chain combines TRBV11-2 with TRBJ2-1, with a weak D call TRBD2 (5 bases). The germline V gene encodes CDR1 SGHAT and CDR2 FQNNGV. The CDR3 runs to 16 residues. Trimming removed 6 bases from V and 1 base from J, with 16 bases in between.

The V gene is TRBV5-1, the J gene TRBJ2-7; 9 nucleotides agree with TRBD1. The length of the CDR3 is 15 residues. Germline CDR1 is SGHRS and CDR2 is YFSETQ. With V trimmed by 5 bases and J by 3 bases, 9 bases remained unmatched. CDR3 DNA sequence: TGCGCCAGCAGAATATTGGGACAGGGTGGCTACGAGCAGTACTTC. Protein: CASRILGQGGYEQYF.

The gene calls are TRBV11-3 and TRBJ2-1; the match to TRBD2 covers 8 bases. The CDR3 totals 15 residues. V gave up 5 bases and J gave up 6 bases; unmatched junction bases: 9. CDR1 and CDR2 from the germline V gene are SGHNT and YENEEA. The CDR3 spells CASSTSGGQINEQFF. For the CDR3, the DNA is TGTGCCAGCAGCACCTCGGGAGGGCAAATCAATGAGCAGTTCTTC.

The chain carries TRBV5-4 and TRBJ2-1; 7 bases are shared with TRBD1. The CDR3 runs 13 residues. Germline loops: CDR1 SGHNT, CDR2 YYREEE (reference sequence). The J segment lost 9 bases and the V segment lost 0 bases, leaving 3 bases of the junction unmatched. CDR3 loop: CASSLGQGFEQFF. CDR3 bases: TGTGCCAGCAGCTTGGGACAGGGCTTTGAGCAGTTCTTC. Drawing the rest from reference TRBV5-4 and TRBJ2-1, the complete variable domain is ETGVTQSPTHLIKTRGQQVTLRCSSQSGHNTVSWYQQALGQGPQFIFQYYREEENGRGNFPPRFSGLQFPNYSSELNVNALELDDSALYLCASSLGQGFEQFFGPGTRLTVL.

The rearrangement joins TRBV5-1 to TRBJ2-7, with D unresolved. This CDR3 contains 14 residues. V was clipped by 4 bases and J by 2 bases, with 13 bases between them. The germline V gene encodes CDR1 SGHRS and CDR2 YFSETQ. CDR3 sequence: CASSPIGQTYEQYF. CDR3 sequence (DNA): TGCGCCAGCAGCCCGATTGGGCAGACCTACGAGCAGTACTTC.

The chain has TRBV10-2 and TRBJ2-1; TRBD2 matches 9 bases. Losses at the gene ends were 6 bases for V and 7 bases for J; bases not matched to a gene: 10. Germline loops: CDR1 WSHSY, CDR2 SAAADI. This CDR3 is built from 15 residues. The CDR3 nucleotides read TGCGCCAGCAGGGGTGGCATAGCGGGAGAGAATGAGCAGTTCTTC. Translated: CASRGGIAGENEQFF.

This chain links TRBV5-1 with TRBJ2-1; D remains ambiguous. Trimming stripped 4 bases from V and 5 bases from J, with 4 bases between. The CDR3 sequence is 11 residues long. The germline CDR1 and CDR2 sequences are SGHRS and YFSETQ. The CDR3 DNA sequence: TGCGCCAGCAGCGCGGACAATGAGCAGTTCTTC. As protein: CASSADNEQFF. The full variable domain, its missing parts supplied by reference TRBV5-1 and TRBJ2-1, is KAGVTQTPRYLIKTRGQQVTLSCSPISGHRSVSWYQQTPGQGLQFLFEYFSETQRNKGNFPGRFSGRQFSNSRSEMNVSTLELGDSALYLCASSADNEQFFGPGTRLTVL.

This chain joins TRBV7-8 and TRBJ2-3, with 7 positions matching TRBD2. CDR1 SGHVS and CDR2 FQNEAQ come from the germline V gene. V lost 6 bases, J lost 6 bases, and 12 bases stayed unmatched. The CDR3 has 15 amino acids. The CDR3 is CASSGGSPSSDTQYF. The CDR3 nucleotides are TGTGCCAGCAGTGGCGGGAGCCCCAGCTCGGATACGCAGTATTTT.

The J gene is TRBJ2-7, the V gene TRBV27, with D possibly TRBD2 on 6 matching bases. Trimming removed 3 bases at V and 2 bases at J, with 11 bases between. The germline gives CDR1 MNHEY, CDR2 SMNVEV (reference sequence). This CDR3 comprises 14 residues. The CDR3 DNA is TGTGCCAGCAGTTTTGGAGGCGGGGCCTACGAGCAGTACTTC. It is translated as CASSFGGGAYEQYF.

The chain couples TRBV28 to TRBJ1-5, with 9 positions matching TRBD1. The CDR3 covers 14 residues. Trimming removed 5 bases from V and 5 bases from J; junction bases left unmatched: 4. Germline lookup yields CDR1 MDHEN and CDR2 SYDVKM. CDR3: CASSAGTGYQPQHF. In DNA, the CDR3 is TGTGCCAGCAGTGCTGGGACAGGGTATCAGCCCCAGCATTTT.

The chain recombines TRBV2 with TRBJ2-1, with D possibly TRBD2 on 6 matching bases. From germline, CDR1 is SNHLY and CDR2 FYNNEI. This CDR3 has 16 amino acids. V was shortened by 4 bases and J by 0 bases, with 13 bases between the two germline ends. The CDR3 coding sequence is TGTGCCAGCAGTGGTTTGGGGGGAAGCTCCTACAATGAGCAGTTCTTC. Translation: CASSGLGGSSYNEQFF.

In its sample, this clone was seen a few times. The chain links TRBV25-1 to TRBJ2-2, with a tentative D call TRBD2 (5 bases). Germline-derived CDR1 and CDR2 are MGHDK and SYGVNS. The V gene lost 8 bases and the J gene lost 2 bases, with 12 bases spanning the gap. The CDR3 covers 14 residues. The CDR3 DNA sequence: TGTGCCAGCGGTCTGAGCGGAAACACCGGGGAGCTGTTTTTT. Its translation is CASGLSGNTGELFF.

The rearrangement links TRBV7-6 to TRBJ2-7; 10 positions agree with TRBD1. The junction had 9 bases not matched to a gene; V was cut back by 6 bases and J by 4 bases. This CDR3 contains 15 residues. The germline V gene has CDR1 SGHVS and CDR2 FNYEAQ. CDR3 protein: CASSTGTGVWYEQYF. The CDR3 DNA reads as TGTGCCAGCAGTACCGGGACAGGGGTGTGGTACGAGCAGTACTTC.

The gene calls are TRBV27 and TRBJ2-7; the D gene is possibly TRBD1 (5 bases). This CDR3 has 14 amino acids. Trimming shortened V by 2 bases and J by 3 bases, and 11 bases separated the two germline ends. Germline lookup yields CDR1 MNHEY and CDR2 SMNVEV (reference sequence). The CDR3 region is CASSLRVGRYEQYF. The CDR3 nucleotides read TGTGCCAGCAGTTTAAGGGTGGGGCGCTACGAGCAGTACTTC.

The chain recombines TRBV15 with TRBJ2-3, with a tentative D call TRBD1 (6 bases). Germline-derived CDR1 and CDR2 are LNHNV and YYDKDF (reference sequence). V lost 3 bases to trimming and J lost 4 bases, with 26 bases between them. The CDR3 spans 19 residues. The CDR3 spells CATSSGTSRGHLLSDTQYF. The CDR3 DNA is TGTGCCACCAGCAGCGGGACCTCACGGGGACACCTTTTGTCAGATACGCAGTATTTT. Full variable domain (missing parts from reference TRBV15 and TRBJ2-3): DAMVIQNPRYQVTQFGKPVTLSCSQTLNHNVMYWYQQKSSQAPKLLFHYYDKDFNNEADTPDNFQSRRPNTSFCFLDIRSPGLGDTAMYLCATSSGTSRGHLLSDTQYFGPGTRLTVL.

This clone came up once. The chain recombines TRBV27 with TRBJ2-2, with D tentatively TRBD2 (5 bases). This CDR3 has 15 residues. Per germline, CDR1 MNHEY and CDR2 SMNVEV (reference sequence). V was shortened by 3 bases and J by 2 bases, with 10 bases between the two germline ends. The CDR3 loop reads CASSFGGVNTGELFF. The CDR3 DNA sequence: TGTGCCAGCAGTTTCGGAGGTGTAAACACCGGGGAGCTGTTTTTT.

The V call is TRBV9, the J call TRBJ1-4, with 8 positions matching TRBD1. Germline-derived CDR1 and CDR2 are SGDLS and YYNGEE. V gave up 3 bases and J gave up 8 bases; unmatched junction bases: 9. This CDR3 is built from 15 residues. CDR3 in amino acids: CASSAEDRDGEKLFF. CDR3 DNA: TGTGCCAGCAGCGCCGAGGACAGGGATGGGGAAAAACTGTTTTTT.

The V and J genes are TRBV18 and TRBJ2-7; 8 nucleotides match TRBD2. There are 14 residues in the CDR3. Germline values: CDR1 KGHSH, CDR2 LQKENI. The ends lost 5 bases at V and 7 bases at J; junction bases unmatched: 10. CDR3 in DNA: TGTGCCAGCTCATCGGGACTAGTTAAACGGGAGCAGTACTTC. Residues: CASSSGLVKREQYF.

V and J are TRBV5-4 and TRBJ2-7, with D unclear. The CDR3 contains 16 residues. The V gene lost 4 bases and the J gene lost 7 bases, with 24 bases spanning the gap. CDR1 and CDR2 from the germline V gene are SGHNT and YYREEE (reference sequence). The CDR3 nucleotides are TGTGCCAGCAGCCCCTCGTGGGCCCCCCAAAACGGAGAGCAGTACTTC. This gives the protein CASSPSWAPQNGEQYF.